The 25 T cell receptor beta chains below were found in one sample sequenced in a study of T cell responses to AZD1222 COVID-19 vaccine. Data came from immunoSEQ multiplex PCR; TCRdb stores just in-frame clones and leaves some out. The data hold approximately 80,000 clones, with over 75% observed a single time. The sequencing used peripheral blood, collected 28 days after the second AZD1222 dose. The receptors shown here come from an adult who received the AZD1222 COVID-19 vaccine.

The chain links TRBV6-4 to TRBJ1-3; 8 nucleotides agree with TRBD1. V was pared by 4 bases and J by 4 bases, with 6 bases of the junction left unmatched. The V gene's germline CDR1 is MRHNA and CDR2 SNTAGT. The CDR3 is 15 amino acids. The CDR3 DNA is TGTGCCAGCAGTGGCCGGACAGGGTCCGGAAACACCATATATTTT. It codes for CASSGRTGSGNTIYF.

The chain carries TRBV5-4 and TRBJ2-3, with TRBD2 matching 10 bases. Germline V CDR1 and CDR2: SGHNT, YYREEE (reference sequence). Trimming removed 0 bases from V and 4 bases from J; junction bases left unmatched: 2. The CDR3 length is 15 residues. This CDR3 is CASSLEAGGPDTQYF. The CDR3 DNA is TGTGCCAGCAGCTTGGAAGCGGGAGGGCCAGATACGCAGTATTTT.

V usage is TRBV30 and J usage is TRBJ1-1; TRBD1 agrees at 7 bases. The CDR3 contains 15 residues. CDR1 and CDR2 from the germline V gene are GTSNPN and SVGIG (reference sequence). J lost 0 bases, V lost 4 bases, and 8 bases had no gene match. As DNA, the CDR3 is TGTGCCTGGACTTGGACAGGCACCTTGAACACTGAAGCTTTCTTT. Its translation is CAWTWTGTLNTEAFF. Looking up the rest from reference TRBV30 and TRBJ1-1 gives the full variable domain: SQTIHQWPATLVQPVGSPLSLECTVEGTSNPNLYWYRQAAGRGLQLLFYSVGIGQISSEVPQNLSASRPQDRQFILSSKKLLLSDSGFYLCAWTWTGTLNTEAFFGQGTRLTVV.

The chain uses TRBV2 and TRBJ2-1; TRBD2 agrees at 13 bases. This CDR3 has 15 residues. Germline loops: CDR1 SNHLY, CDR2 FYNNEI. V was clipped by 4 bases and J by 8 bases; unmatched bases: 5. The CDR3 DNA sequence: TGTGCCAGCAGTGGACTAGCGGGGGGCTGGGATGAGCAGTTCTTC. It translates to CASSGLAGGWDEQFF.

The chain carries TRBV27 and TRBJ2-7; D gene uncertain. V lost 4 bases, J lost 4 bases, and 11 bases lay in between. The germline V gene encodes CDR1 MNHEY and CDR2 SMNVEV (reference sequence). CDR3 size: 13 residues. The CDR3, as DNA: TGTGCCAGCAGTTGGGGTGGGATATACGAGCAGTACTTC. Protein sequence: CASSWGGIYEQYF.

The chain links TRBV6-6 to TRBJ1-5; D perhaps matches TRBD1 (5 bases). V dropped 5 bases and J dropped 2 bases, with 13 bases sitting between them. The CDR3 contains 15 residues. The germline gives CDR1 MNHNY, CDR2 SVGAGI (reference sequence). CDR3: CASSRQSRGNQPQHF. Here the CDR3 DNA reads TGTGCCAGCAGTAGACAGTCCAGGGGCAATCAGCCCCAGCATTTT.

The chain has TRBV6-1 and TRBJ2-3, with no clear D. The germline V and J ends were trimmed by 2 bases and 2 bases, with 11 bases remaining between them. The CDR3 runs to 15 residues. Germline V lookup: CDR1 MNHNS, CDR2 SASEGT. The CDR3 protein is CASSEMVGATDTQYF. In nucleotides, the CDR3 is TGTGCCAGCAGTGAAATGGTCGGAGCCACAGATACGCAGTATTTT.

This clone was found once. This rearrangement joins TRBV13 to TRBJ2-6, with 7 nucleotides matching TRBD1. The V gene end was trimmed by 6 bases and the J gene end by 4 bases; junction bases not matched to a gene: 6. Germline CDR1 PRHDT, CDR2 FYEKMQ (reference sequence). The CDR3 loop spans 15 amino acids. The CDR3 nucleotides read TGTGCCAGCAGAATGACAGGGAGCGGGGCCAACGTCCTGACTTTC. Translation: CASRMTGSGANVLTF.

The V and J genes are TRBV15 and TRBJ2-7, with 9 bases aligning to TRBD2. The germline CDR1 and CDR2 sequences are LNHNV and YYDKDF (reference sequence). The junction had 2 bases not matched to a gene; V was cut back by 4 bases and J by 4 bases. The CDR3 extends over 13 amino acids. The CDR3 bases are TGTGCCACCAGCACGGGACTAGCATACGAGCAGTACTTC. It codes for CATSTGLAYEQYF.

This sequence joins TRBV10-1 and TRBJ2-5; 7 bases align to TRBD1. Germline CDR1 WNHNN, CDR2 SYGVQD (reference sequence). The CDR3 has 14 amino acids. The V gene end was trimmed by 5 bases and the J gene end by 2 bases; junction bases not matched to a gene: 5. The CDR3 loop is CASSPRDSQETQYF. CDR3 nucleotide sequence: TGCGCCAGCAGTCCGAGGGACAGTCAAGAGACCCAGTACTTC.

The chain joins TRBV5-6 to TRBJ1-1; D remains unclear. This CDR3 region has 13 residues. Deletions cut 2 bases from V and 2 bases from J, with 7 bases between. The germline gives CDR1 SGHDT, CDR2 YYEEEE. Written as DNA, the CDR3 is TGTGCCAGCAGCTTACAGTTCAACACTGAAGCTTTCTTT. As protein: CASSLQFNTEAFF.

This clone has a single count. The chain employs TRBV30 and TRBJ2-5, with D perhaps matching TRBD1 (5 bases). Trimming took 8 bases from V and 5 from J, leaving 12 bases between them. In germline, CDR1 is GTSNPN, CDR2 SVGIG (reference sequence). This CDR3 is built from 11 residues. CDR3 sequence: CAGARRETQYF. CDR3 bases: TGTGCCGGGGCACGCCGGGAGACCCAGTACTTC.

The sample holds a few counts of this clone. The chain joins TRBV7-2 to TRBJ2-1; tentatively, D is TRBD2 (5 bases). Trimming removed 5 bases at V and 4 bases at J, with 9 bases between. Germline V CDR1 and CDR2: SGHTA, FQGNSA. The CDR3 runs to 13 residues. In DNA form, the CDR3 reads TGTGCCAGCAGCCCCGGAGGATACAATGAGCAGTTCTTC. It translates to CASSPGGYNEQFF.

The chain's CDR3 is CASSSGGGHYGYTF. The CDR3 coding sequence is TGCGCCAGCAGCTCGGGTGGGGGCCACTATGGCTACACCTTC. V and J are TRBV4-1 and TRBJ1-2, with D maybe TRBD1 (6 bases). The V gene lost 5 bases and the J gene lost 3 bases, with 13 bases spanning the gap. CDR1 and CDR2 from the germline V gene are MGHRA and YSYEKL. The CDR3 extends over 14 amino acids.

The chain carries TRBV19 and TRBJ1-2; TRBD1 might be the D (6 bases). CDR1 and CDR2 (germline): LNHDA, SQIVND (reference sequence). The length of the CDR3 is 18 residues. The V end was cut by 0 bases, the J end by 5 bases, with 22 bases between. CDR3 residues: CASSIEAFGQTPYYGYTF. In nucleotides, the CDR3 is TGTGCCAGTAGTATAGAAGCGTTTGGACAGACTCCCTATTATGGCTACACCTTC.

This clone was picked up a small number of times. The V gene is TRBV5-1, the J gene TRBJ1-6, with D perhaps matching TRBD1 (5 bases). Germline V gives CDR1 SGHRS, CDR2 YFSETQ. This CDR3 contains 16 residues. V lost 4 bases and J lost 7, with 18 bases in between. DNA for the CDR3: TGCGCCAGCAGCCGTCTAGTACAGGCCCAAAATTCACCCCTCCACTTT. It yields the protein CASSRLVQAQNSPLHF.

This clone was seen only a few times. The V and J genes are TRBV7-3 and TRBJ2-7, with D perhaps matching TRBD2 (5 bases). From germline, CDR1 is SGHTA and CDR2 FQGTGA. Trimming stripped 5 bases from V and 3 bases from J, with 11 bases between. This CDR3 is 13 amino acids long. The DNA for the CDR3 is TGTGCCAGCAGCCTAGAGGGTTACTACGAGCAGTACTTC. Protein sequence: CASSLEGYYEQYF.

A few counts support this clone. This chain links TRBV11-2 with TRBJ2-5; D may be TRBD2 (6 bases). V was cut by 0 bases and J by 5 bases, with 19 bases left in between. There are 17 residues in the CDR3. Germline V lookup: CDR1 SGHAT, CDR2 FQNNGV. CDR3 protein: CASSLDPSGSSWETQYF. In nucleotides, the CDR3 is TGTGCCAGCAGCTTAGATCCCAGCGGGTCGTCGTGGGAGACCCAGTACTTC.

The CDR3 here is CASSGTVQYGYTF. The CDR3 region has the DNA TGTGCCAGCAGTGGGACAGTTCAATATGGCTACACCTTC. This chain uses TRBV25-1 with TRBJ1-2; D is possibly TRBD1 (6 bases). This CDR3 is 13 amino acids long. CDR1 and CDR2 (germline): MGHDK, SYGVNS. The V gene lost 4 bases and the J gene lost 5 bases, with 11 bases spanning the gap.

The chain carries TRBV5-6 and TRBJ1-2; D remains ambiguous. Trimming shortened V by 5 bases and J by 5 bases, and 16 bases separated the two germline ends. This CDR3 spans 14 amino acids. Germline V lookup: CDR1 SGHDT, CDR2 YYEEEE. The CDR3 DNA reads as TGTGCCAGCAGTTTTCCGGGAGGACGATATGGCTACACCTTC. Its protein is CASSFPGGRYGYTF.

The chain has TRBV19 and TRBJ1-6, with a weak D call TRBD1 (5 bases). There are 13 residues in the CDR3. The germline gives CDR1 LNHDA, CDR2 SQIVND (reference sequence). V was trimmed by 8 bases and J by 4 bases, leaving 9 bases between them. CDR3 residues: CASGGGYNSPLHF. The CDR3 coding sequence is TGTGCCAGTGGGGGGGGGTATAATTCACCCCTCCACTTT. Based on the CDR3 plus reference TRBV19 and TRBJ1-6, the full variable domain is DGGITQSPKYLFRKEGQNVTLSCEQNLNHDAMYWYRQDPGQGLRLIYYSQIVNDFQKGDIAEGYSVSREKKESFPLTVTSAQKNPTAFYLCASGGGYNSPLHFGNGTRLTVT.

The J gene is TRBJ2-2, the V gene TRBV9; no definite D call. Trimming cost V 5 bases and J 3 bases, with 11 bases left between them. Germline V lookup: CDR1 SGDLS, CDR2 YYNGEE. CDR3 length: 14 residues. The CDR3 bases are TGTGCCAGCAGGTTGACGCCGGACACCGGGGAGCTGTTTTTT. The encoded protein is CASRLTPDTGELFF.

In DNA, the CDR3 is TGTGCCAGTAGTATCAGACCGAGTAGCTCCTACAATGAGCAGTTCTTC. Protein: CASSIRPSSSYNEQFF. J is TRBJ2-1 and V is TRBV19; D uncertain. Per germline, CDR1 LNHDA and CDR2 SQIVND (reference sequence). V was shortened by 3 bases and J by 0 bases, with 12 bases between the two germline ends. The CDR3 consists of 16 residues.

This chain joins TRBV27 and TRBJ1-5; D not certain. V lost 0 bases to trimming and J lost 2 bases, with 11 bases between them. Germline V gene data show CDR1 as MNHEY and CDR2 as SMNVEV (reference sequence). The CDR3 covers 16 residues. The chain's CDR3 is CASSLSGEGRNQPQHF. CDR3 in DNA: TGTGCCAGCAGTTTATCAGGCGAGGGCCGCAATCAGCCCCAGCATTTT.

The V gene is TRBV7-6, the J gene TRBJ2-7, with 8 bases matching TRBD1. The V gene's germline CDR1 is SGHVS and CDR2 FNYEAQ. This CDR3 has 15 amino acids. The V gene end was trimmed by 1 base and the J gene end by 4 bases; junction bases not matched to a gene: 6. CDR3 in DNA: TGTGCCAGCAGCTTAGAGGGGACAGGTAATTACGAGCAGTACTTC. Translated, it gives CASSLEGTGNYEQYF. Full variable domain (remainder filled in from reference TRBV7-6 and TRBJ2-7): GAGVSQSPRYKVTKRGQDVALRCDPISGHVSLYWYRQALGQGPEFLTYFNYEAQQDKSGLPNDRFSAERPEGSISTLTIQRTEQRDSAMYRCASSLEGTGNYEQYFGPGTRLTVT.